The T cell receptor (beta chain) described here comes from a study of shared clonotypes between healthy human individuals. Germline assignment: CDR1 SGDLS and CDR2 YYNGEE. After removal of 0 bases from V and 4 bases from J, the junction contained 12 bases not matched to a gene. This CDR3 region has 18 residues. Concerning this clone itself: Its cognate antigen is unknown.

General study points: When compared with the clonotypes that were shared by all four sorted-subset donors, the non-shared clonotypes turned out to have lower generation probabilities. Among several donors, about 5% of naive CD4 clonotypes were found in common. It was only blood that was sampled, and tissue repertoires likely differ.

TCRdb keeps only in-frame clones here, not all; method: immunoSEQ multiplex PCR. The table lists some 500,000 clones, about 96% of them singletons. CD4+ cell separation produced CD45RA+ naive and CD45RA-negative memory subsets. Sequenced: naive CD4+ T cells sorted from blood. Subset indicated: CD45RA+ positively selected. The rearrangement joins TRBV9 to TRBJ2-1; 8 nucleotides align to TRBD2. The receptor comes from a woman in her 30s in good health. CDR3 nucleotides: TGTGCCAGCAGCGTAGTCGGCAGGGGTACTAGCGGATACAATGAGCAGTTCTTC. This encodes CASSVVGRGTSGYNEQFF.